The table lists the clone carrying this TCR beta chain with a few counts. What it recognizes is unknown. The sample is drawn from a study of sequential checkpoint blockade in melanoma. Study context: TCRβ was sequenced from DNA of 91 pretreatment tumors.

Noted treatment: randomized to nivolumab then ipilimumab (arm A) or the reverse (arm B). Study conclusions and caveats: Patients with week-13 increases in T-cell fraction and clonality benefited about 30 times more often. Mutational load did not correlate with tumor T-cell fraction or clonality.

The repertoire was sequenced with immunoSEQ multiplex PCR; TCRdb's copy has only in-frame clones and lacks some. The sample records some 22,000 clones, around 26% being singletons. The sample was tumor tissue (inferred from file names), taken from a patient given nivolumab and ipilimumab in sequence. This TCR came from a human donor with melanoma.

This CDR3 is CASSIGDFGWAYGYTF. Written as DNA, the CDR3 is TGTGCCAGCAGCATCGGGGACTTTGGATGGGCCTATGGCTACACCTTC. The V and J genes are TRBV6-8 and TRBJ1-2; a possible D gene is TRBD1 (5 bases). Germline V lookup: CDR1 MNHGY, CDR2 SAAAGT. CDR3 length equals 16 residues. V lost 6 bases and J lost 4, with 21 bases in between.